The present TCR beta chain was sequenced within a study of cytomegalovirus exposure and HLA in healthy donors. Both 60 Vbeta primers and 13 Jbeta primers went into the PCR. TCRdb's table, derived via immunoSEQ multiplex PCR, lists solely in-frame clones and lacks some. In the table there are roughly 160,000 clones, about 88% of which are singletons. Turning to this clone: Antigen specificity is unknown.

As for the donors, each was a healthy bone marrow donor. The study's findings and limits: Across donors, most TCRs were seen rarely, yet some public ones were widespread. TCR beta chains numbering some 160 were designated cytomegalovirus-associated.

This CDR3 is built from 13 residues. The germline CDR1 and CDR2 sequences are SNHLY and FYNNEI. V lost 1 base to trimming and J lost 5 bases, with 8 bases between them. The rearrangement joins TRBV2 to TRBJ2-5; D ambiguous. The sample was PBMCs. The sequence was obtained from a man aged 25-40 years in good health and CMV-seropositive. CDR3: CASSEDLRETQYF. The CDR3 DNA reads as TGTGCCAGCAGTGAAGACCTCAGGGAGACCCAGTACTTC. Complete variable domain (other parts from reference TRBV2 and TRBJ2-5): EPEVTQTPSHQVTQMGQEVILRCVPISNHLYFYWYRQILGQKVEFLVSFYNNEISEKSEIFDDQFSVERPDGSNFTLKIRSTKLEDSAMYFCASSEDLRETQYFGPGTRLLVL.